The clone carrying this T cell receptor beta chain is medium-sized (0.01 to 0.1%) within its sample. TCRdb re-called the 5' RACE reads through MiXCR, storing one row per CDR3 protein. The table records about 5,800 distinct CDR3 sequences, about 13% of them present only once. Time point: sample taken at primary tumor resection. Unsorted samples of tumor, nontumor lung or frozen PBMC had their whole RNA sequenced. V was trimmed by 4 bases and J by 8 bases, leaving 11 bases between them. CDR3 length equals 12 residues. Germline loops: CDR1 MNHEY, CDR2 SVGEGT. These data are taken from a study of spatial heterogeneity in lung cancer.

The gene calls are TRBV6-2 or TRBV6-3 and TRBJ1-2; D is uncertain. The source of this sequence is a female donor with early-stage non-small cell lung cancer. Here the sequenced sample was normal lung tissue next to the tumor, taken at surgery. This chain's CDR3 is CASSFPNGGYTF. The CDR3 DNA sequence: TGTGCCAGCAGTTTCCCCAATGGAGGCTACACCTTC.